One sample yielded the 31 T cell receptor beta chains listed below, sequenced in a study of T cell repertoires in cytomegalovirus infection (dated by TCRdb to about 2019). These receptors have no known antigen. TCRdb names Illumina HiSeq 1500 as the instrument used. The public reads were quality trimmed at Q25 with fastp and then assembled into clones with MiXCR by TCRdb, keeping productive beta chains. Records with the same CDR3 protein are collapsed into one entry carrying the most frequent genes and DNA. Across this sample there are under 200,000 distinct CDR3 sequences, with about a fifth seen only once. Around a quarter of the sample is in the top ten clones. Sample treatment or condition, as interpreted from the label and publication: in vitro stimulation with specific CMV peptide epitopes to enrich CMV-specific T cells. The input for sequencing was CD8+ T cells from cultured PBMCs, taken from culture after CMV antigen stimulation. The receptors stem from a human donor in good health (CMV status not recorded). Some clones in this sample may be carry-over from other donors' samples.

The V gene is TRBV20-1, the J gene TRBJ2-2; D may be TRBD2 (5 bases). Trimming shortened V by 1 base and J by 5 bases, and 20 bases separated the two germline ends. This CDR3 region has 17 residues. CDR1 is DFQATT and CDR2 is SNEGSKA in the germline V gene (reference sequence). The CDR3 sequence: CSARAFSASRPTGELFF. The CDR3 DNA follows: TGCAGTGCTAGAGCCTTTTCAGCTAGCCGACCAACCGGGGAGCTGTTTTTT.

This rearrangement joins TRBV7-6 to TRBJ2-3; D is perhaps TRBD2 (7 bases). The CDR3 runs to 16 residues. V shed 7 bases and J shed 0 bases, with 17 bases lying between them. The V gene's germline CDR1 is SGHVS and CDR2 FNYEAQ. In DNA, the CDR3 is TGTGCCAGCATGCCCGGGGGGCCCTATAGCACAGATACGCAGTATTTT. It translates to CASMPGGPYSTDTQYF.

In its sample, this clonotype was seen a few times. This chain joins TRBV27 and TRBJ1-1, with D unclear. The CDR3 has 13 residues. The V gene lost 3 bases and the J gene lost 6 bases, with 11 bases spanning the gap. Per the germline V gene, CDR1 is MNHEY and CDR2 is SMNVEV (reference sequence). CDR3 DNA: TGTGCCAGCAGTTTGCATGGACGGGCTGAAGCTTTCTTT. Residues: CASSLHGRAEAFF.

The sample holds a few counts of this clonotype. V and J are TRBV29-1 and TRBJ1-1, with D hard to call. Germline loops: CDR1 SQVTM, CDR2 ANQGSEA. The ends were cut back, 5 bases at V and 5 bases at J, with 9 bases in the middle. This CDR3 has 11 residues. CDR3 residues: CSVQMGTEAFF. CDR3 nucleotide sequence: TGCAGCGTTCAGATGGGGACTGAAGCTTTCTTT.

This clonotype appeared a few times. The rearrangement links TRBV7-2 to TRBJ1-4; D unresolved. The CDR3 has 14 amino acids. Germline V gene lookup returns CDR1 SGHTA and CDR2 FQGNSA. Deletions cut 3 bases from V and 5 bases from J, with 10 bases between. CDR3 bases: TGTGCCAGCAGCTTGGCCAGGAGAAATGAAAAACTGTTTTTT. It specifies CASSLARRNEKLFF.

The chain employs TRBV6-1 and TRBJ2-7, with 7 bases lining up with TRBD1. The CDR3 runs 15 residues. V was clipped by 3 bases and J by 4 bases; unmatched bases: 9. Per germline, CDR1 MNHNS and CDR2 SASEGT. The CDR3 bases are TGTGCCAGCAGTGATGGGCCGGGACAGCTATACGAGCAGTACTTC. Translating gives CASSDGPGQLYEQYF.

This chain connects TRBV20-1 to TRBJ1-6; 9 positions agree with TRBD1. The CDR3 spans 16 residues. V was pared by 0 bases and J by 9 bases, with 9 bases of the junction left unmatched. The germline CDR1 and CDR2 sequences are DFQATT and SNEGSKA (reference sequence). CDR3 loop: CSARDRDRVVPSPLHF. The DNA of the CDR3 is TGCAGTGCTAGAGATCGGGACAGGGTAGTGCCTTCACCCCTCCACTTT.

This clonotype is categorized as medium-sized (0.01 to 0.1%). The chain couples TRBV7-9 to TRBJ2-6; TRBD1 aligns across 8 bases. V was clipped by 5 bases and J by 4 bases; unmatched bases: 7. Germline V gene lookup returns CDR1 SEHNR and CDR2 FQNEAQ (reference sequence). The CDR3 runs to 16 residues. CDR3 coding DNA: TGTGCCAGCAGCCGAACAGGGGGGTCAGGGGCCAACGTCCTGACTTTC. This encodes CASSRTGGSGANVLTF.

The CDR3 loop is CASSLSRQAEAFF. CDR3 DNA: TGTGCCAGCAGCTTAAGTCGGCAGGCTGAAGCTTTCTTT. The chain uses TRBV7-2 and TRBJ1-1; no firm D call. CDR3 length: 13 residues. The germline CDR1 and CDR2 sequences are SGHTA and FQGNSA. Trimming left V 2 bases short and J 6 bases short, with 10 bases between.

The sample holds a few counts of this clonotype. This chain uses TRBV7-2 with TRBJ2-5; tentatively, D is TRBD1 (5 bases). The CDR3 is 12 residues long. Trimming left V 5 bases short and J 7 bases short, with 11 bases between. The germline CDR1 and CDR2 sequences are SGHTA and FQGNSA. CDR3 DNA sequence: TGTGCCAGCAGCCTCTCTGACAGGACCCAGTACTTC. It yields the protein CASSLSDRTQYF.

The chain uses TRBV7-8 and TRBJ2-7; weak D call: TRBD2 (6 bases). The CDR3 runs 15 residues. Trimming stripped 4 bases from V and 0 bases from J, with 13 bases between. Germline lookup yields CDR1 SGHVS and CDR2 FQNEAQ. The CDR3 reads CASSSYGTDSYEQYF. The DNA of the CDR3 is TGTGCCAGCAGCTCCTACGGGACTGACTCCTACGAGCAGTACTTC.

The chain couples TRBV12-3 or TRBV12-4 to TRBJ1-1; no reliable D call. The CDR3 consists of 13 residues. V lost 5 bases to trimming and J lost 1 base, with 8 bases between them. The CDR3 nucleotides read TGTGCCAGCAGTATGGCGGGGAACACTGAAGCTTTCTTT. It is translated as CASSMAGNTEAFF.

This rearrangement joins TRBV9 to TRBJ2-1, with TRBD2 identical over 7 bases. The CDR3 is 14 residues long. Germline values: CDR1 SGDLS, CDR2 YYNGEE. Trimming took 0 bases from V and 5 from J; bases not matched to a gene: 2. Here the CDR3 reads CASSVVLADNEQFF. DNA of the CDR3: TGTGCCAGCAGCGTAGTGCTAGCGGACAATGAGCAGTTCTTC.

This chain uses TRBV7-6 with TRBJ2-7, with D maybe TRBD1 (5 bases). With 3 bases removed from V and 0 bases from J, the gap between germline ends came to 12 bases. Per the germline V gene, CDR1 is SGHVS and CDR2 is FNYEAQ. The CDR3 is 15 residues long. The CDR3 DNA reads as TGTGCCAGCAGCTTCCGGACATTGCCCTCCTACGAGCAGTACTTC. Amino acid sequence: CASSFRTLPSYEQYF.

This chain connects TRBV15 to TRBJ2-3, with 11 bases identical to TRBD2. Per the germline V gene, CDR1 is LNHNV and CDR2 is YYDKDF (reference sequence). The length of the CDR3 is 18 residues. V dropped 1 base and J dropped 5; count of bases not matched to a gene: 11. The DNA for the CDR3 is TGTGCCACCAGCAGAGGGGACGTAGCGGGGGGGCCCTTAGATACGCAGTATTTT. Amino acids: CATSRGDVAGGPLDTQYF.

This clonotype was detected only a few times. This chain uses TRBV7-2 with TRBJ1-2; 10 nucleotides line up with TRBD1. The CDR3 extends over 15 amino acids. Germline trimming cut 6 bases from V and 6 bases from J; bases unmatched to any gene: 10. Germline lookup yields CDR1 SGHTA and CDR2 FQGNSA. The CDR3 region is CASSTRDRGLDGYTF. The CDR3 nucleotides read TGTGCCAGCAGTACCAGGGACAGGGGTTTAGATGGCTACACCTTC.

This chain joins TRBV6-1 and TRBJ2-1; D not resolved. CDR1 and CDR2 (germline): MNHNS, SASEGT. Trimming took 8 bases from V and 4 from J, leaving 12 bases between them. The CDR3 totals 13 residues. CDR3 amino acids: CASARQAYNEQFF. In nucleotides, the CDR3 is TGTGCCAGCGCCCGGCAGGCTTACAATGAGCAGTTCTTC.

This clonotype was recorded a few times. The rearrangement uses TRBV12-3 or TRBV12-4 and TRBJ2-3; D unresolved. Trimming shortened V by 0 bases and J by 0 bases, and 16 bases separated the two germline ends. The length of the CDR3 is 18 residues. The CDR3 nucleotides are TGTGCCAGCAGTTTAGCCGGAAGGTGGGCTCCTAGCACAGATACGCAGTATTTT. Amino acid sequence: CASSLAGRWAPSTDTQYF.

This clonotype occurred a few times. This chain uses TRBV2 with TRBJ1-6, with D hard to call. The germline gives CDR1 SNHLY, CDR2 FYNNEI. Trimming took 3 bases from V and 2 from J, leaving 11 bases between them. The CDR3 length is 16 residues. CDR3 nucleotide sequence: TGTGCCAGCAGTGACAATCGGGGAACCTATAATTCACCCCTCCACTTT. Amino acids: CASSDNRGTYNSPLHF.

The chain carries TRBV6-5 and TRBJ2-3; possibly TRBD1 or TRBD2 for D (5 bases each). The germline V gene has CDR1 MNHEY and CDR2 SVGAGI. Trimming pared 0 bases from V and 1 base from J, leaving 11 bases between. This CDR3 contains 16 residues. CDR3 loop: CASSYSGAGGTDTQYF. CDR3 in DNA: TGTGCCAGCAGTTACTCTGGGGCGGGCGGCACAGATACGCAGTATTTT.

This clonotype was counted a few times. The missing conserved phenylalanine or tryptophan at the end of this CDR3 makes a read error likely. J is TRBJ1-2 and V is TRBV7-9; the match to TRBD1 covers 8 bases. Trimming at V came to 1 base and at J to 6 bases, leaving 4 bases not matched to a gene. Germline V CDR1 and CDR2: SEHNR, FQNEAQ (reference sequence). This CDR3 contains 14 residues. DNA for the CDR3: TGTGCCAGCAGCTTAGTAAGGACAGGGAATGGCTACACCTCC. Protein: CASSLVRTGNGYTS.

The chain is built from TRBV6-6 and TRBJ1-5; D is uncertain. The V end was cut by 1 base, the J end by 0 bases, with 13 bases between. Germline CDR1 MNHNY, CDR2 SVGAGI (reference sequence). The CDR3 is made up of 17 amino acids. The CDR3 sequence is CASSYYAASPSNQPQHF. In nucleotides, the CDR3 is TGTGCCAGCAGTTACTACGCAGCGAGCCCTAGCAATCAGCCCCAGCATTTT.

The sample holds a few counts of this clonotype. The V call is TRBV6-6, the J call TRBJ2-7; possibly TRBD1 for D (5 bases). The CDR3 sequence is 13 residues long. V was shortened by 2 bases and J by 8 bases, with 13 bases between the two germline ends. The germline CDR1 and CDR2 sequences are MNHNY and SVGAGI (reference sequence). Written as DNA, the CDR3 is TGTGCCAGCAGTTACGGGGCGGTTGAAAAGCAGTACTTC. Protein product: CASSYGAVEKQYF.

This clonotype was picked up a small number of times. The rearrangement links TRBV7-6 to TRBJ1-1; D is ambiguous. There are 12 residues in the CDR3. V shed 4 bases and J shed 0 bases, with 3 bases lying between them. Looked up from germline, CDR1 is SGHVS and CDR2 is FNYEAQ. CDR3 sequence (DNA): TGTGCCAGCAGCTCCGTGAACACTGAAGCTTTCTTT. Its translation: CASSSVNTEAFF.

On this clonotype: A read error may account for a junction end that differs from germline. The gene calls are TRBV9 and TRBJ2-3; 7 bases line up with TRBD2. The CDR3 runs to 12 residues. The germline gives CDR1 SGDLS, CDR2 YYNGEE. The CDR3 is CASSGSGDTQYF. The CDR3 bases are TGTGCCAGTAGCGGGTCTGGAGATACGCAGTATTTT.

The genes are TRBV12-3 or TRBV12-4 and TRBJ2-7; 7 nucleotides match TRBD2. Trimming at V came to 1 base and at J to 5 bases, leaving 5 bases not matched to a gene. The CDR3 is 14 residues long. The CDR3 bases are TGTGCCAGCAGTTTAGTTTTGGGGAGGGACGAGCAGTACTTC. It translates to CASSLVLGRDEQYF.

The rearrangement links TRBV3-1 to TRBJ1-2, with D unclear. V was clipped by 0 bases and J by 6 bases, with 11 bases between them. The CDR3 sequence is 14 residues long. The germline V gene encodes CDR1 LGHDT and CDR2 YNNKEL (reference sequence). This CDR3 reads CASSQDLGRDGYTF. In DNA, the CDR3 is TGTGCCAGCAGCCAAGATTTGGGCCGGGATGGCTACACCTTC. The entire variable domain, with the rest obtained from reference TRBV3-1 and TRBJ1-2, is as follows: DTAVSQTPKYLVTQMGNDKSIKCEQNLGHDTMYWYKQDSKKFLKIMFSYNNKELIINETVPNRFSPKSPDKAHLNLHINSLELGDSAVYFCASSQDLGRDGYTFGSGTRLTVV.

This clonotype was counted at least ten times. The chain uses TRBV7-2 and TRBJ2-1; TRBD2 matches at 9 bases. CDR1 and CDR2 from the germline V gene are SGHTA and FQGNSA. The CDR3 covers 17 residues. V dropped 2 bases and J dropped 9; count of bases not matched to a gene: 14. CDR3: CASSLSPTPSGGFEQFF. CDR3 DNA: TGTGCCAGCAGCTTATCCCCCACCCCCAGCGGGGGGTTTGAGCAGTTCTTC. Together with reference TRBV7-2 and TRBJ2-1, the CDR3 gives the full variable domain: GAGVSQSPSNKVTEKGKDVELRCDPISGHTALYWYRQSLGQGLEFLIYFQGNSAPDKSGLPSDRFSAERTGGSVSTLTIQRTQQEDSAVYLCASSLSPTPSGGFEQFFGPGTRLTVL.

As concerns this clonotype: Its ends do not fully match the called genes, so a read error is possible. J is TRBJ2-1 and V is TRBV6-2 or TRBV6-3; D remains unclear. Germline V gives CDR1 MNHEY, CDR2 SVGEGT. The CDR3 spans 13 residues. The CDR3 sequence: CDSSSYNYNEQFF. Here the CDR3 DNA reads TGTGACAGCAGTTCCTATAACTACAATGAGCAGTTCTTC.

The sample holds a few counts of this clonotype. The chain employs TRBV7-9 and TRBJ2-4, with unresolved D. CDR3 length: 15 amino acids. V lost 5 bases to trimming and J lost 0 bases, with 11 bases between them. Germline V gene sequence: CDR1 SEHNR, CDR2 FQNEAQ (reference sequence). CDR3 in amino acids: CASSPVWQAKNIQYF. The DNA of the CDR3 is TGTGCCAGCAGCCCCGTCTGGCAAGCCAAAAACATTCAGTACTTC.

The chain is built from TRBV12-3 or TRBV12-4 and TRBJ1-2; 7 bases agree with TRBD1. CDR3 size: 15 residues. J was trimmed by 0 bases and V by 6 bases; bases with no gene match: 7. The CDR3 region has the DNA TGTGCCAGCAGGGGGGGACAGCAAACTAACTATGGCTACACCTTC. This encodes CASRGGQQTNYGYTF.